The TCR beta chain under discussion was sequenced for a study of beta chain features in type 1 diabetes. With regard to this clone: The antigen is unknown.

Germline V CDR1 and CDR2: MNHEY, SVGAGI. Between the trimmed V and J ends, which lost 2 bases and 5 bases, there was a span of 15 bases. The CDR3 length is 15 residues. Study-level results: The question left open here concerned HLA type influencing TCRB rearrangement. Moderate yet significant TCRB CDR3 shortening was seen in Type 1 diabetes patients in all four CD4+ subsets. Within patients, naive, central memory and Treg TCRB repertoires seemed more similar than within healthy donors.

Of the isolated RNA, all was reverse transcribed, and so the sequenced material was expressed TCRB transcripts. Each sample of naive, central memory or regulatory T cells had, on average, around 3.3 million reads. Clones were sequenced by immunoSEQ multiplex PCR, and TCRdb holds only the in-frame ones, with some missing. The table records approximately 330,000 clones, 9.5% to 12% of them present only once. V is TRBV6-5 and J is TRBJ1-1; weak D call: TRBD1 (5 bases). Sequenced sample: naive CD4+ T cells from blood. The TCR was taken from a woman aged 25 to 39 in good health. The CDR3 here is CASSYDRGLGTEAFF. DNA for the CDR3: TGTGCCAGCAGTTACGATCGGGGGTTGGGGACTGAAGCTTTCTTT.